This record concerns one TCR beta chain sequence. Every bulk PBMC sample received the same 350 ng of DNA. Assay: immunoSEQ multiplex PCR; the TCRdb copy retains only in-frame clones and omits some. In the table there are some 12,000 clones, 70% to 90% of which are singletons. This CDR3 has 15 amino acids. V was pared by 4 bases and J by 0 bases, with 5 bases of the junction left unmatched. Germline CDR1 reads KGHSH; CDR2 reads LQKENI. The data derive from a study of blood T cell dynamics during melanoma immunotherapy. Time point indicated: week 3, after first cycle of checkpoint inhibitor. Response was assessed by RECIST 1.1 at 12 weeks, except a couple of rapid progressors. Patients with prior systemic cancer treatment, concomitant immunosuppressants, or other active malignancies were excluded.

V usage is TRBV18 and J usage is TRBJ1-1; 7 bases align to TRBD1. This receptor was obtained from a human donor with melanoma. The source material was blood, sampled from a patient treated with checkpoint blockade. This chain's CDR3 is CASSRRQGLNTEAFF. The CDR3 DNA reads as TGTGCCAGCTCACGGCGACAGGGTCTGAACACTGAAGCTTTCTTT.